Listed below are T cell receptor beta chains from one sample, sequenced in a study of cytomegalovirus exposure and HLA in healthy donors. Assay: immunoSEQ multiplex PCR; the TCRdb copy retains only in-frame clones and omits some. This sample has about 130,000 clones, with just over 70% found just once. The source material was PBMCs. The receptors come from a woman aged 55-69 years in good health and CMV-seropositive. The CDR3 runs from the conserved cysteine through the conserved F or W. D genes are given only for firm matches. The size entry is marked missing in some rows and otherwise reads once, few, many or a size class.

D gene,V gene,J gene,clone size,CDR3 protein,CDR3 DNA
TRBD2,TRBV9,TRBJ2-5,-,CASSVATGLAGGETQYF,TGTGCCAGCAGCGTAGCTACGGGACTAGCGGGAGGGGAGACCCAGTACTTC
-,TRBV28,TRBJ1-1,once,CASSFRRGAFF,TGTGCCAGCAGTTTCCGCAGGGGAGCTTTCTTT
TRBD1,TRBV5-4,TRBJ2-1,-,CASSPPGQGHRSDEQFF,TGTGCCAGCAGCCCACCGGGACAGGGGCATCGTAGCGATGAGCAGTTCTTC
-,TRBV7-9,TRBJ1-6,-,CSSSWSGEAPLHF,TGTTCCAGCAGCTGGAGTGGGGAGGCCCCCCTCCACTTT
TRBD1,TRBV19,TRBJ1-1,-,CASSPGQGSTEAFF,TGTGCCAGTAGTCCCGGACAGGGGTCCACTGAAGCTTTCTTT
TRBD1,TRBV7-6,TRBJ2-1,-,CASSWGTGGFTDNEQFF,TGTGCCAGCAGCTGGGGGACAGGGGGATTTACGGACAATGAGCAGTTCTTC
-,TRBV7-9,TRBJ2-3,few,CASSLASGTLDTQYF,TGTGCCAGCAGCTTGGCGTCCGGGACTTTGGATACGCAGTATTTT
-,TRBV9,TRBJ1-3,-,CASSPEDSDTYPLRF,TGTGCCAGCAGCCCAGAAGACAGCGACACCTACCCTCTTCGTTTT
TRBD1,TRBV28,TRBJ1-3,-,CASSFGQGPSGNTIYF,TGTGCCAGCAGCTTCGGACAGGGACCCTCTGGAAACACCATATATTTT
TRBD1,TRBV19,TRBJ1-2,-,CASSRTGSNYGYTF,TGTGCCAGTAGCCGGACAGGGTCTAACTATGGCTACACCTTC
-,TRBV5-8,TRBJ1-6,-,CASSPRPGNSPLHF,TGTGCCAGCAGCCCGAGGCCCGGGAACTCACCCCTCCACTTT
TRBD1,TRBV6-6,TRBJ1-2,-,CASSYGDSPNYGYTF,TGTGCCAGCAGTTACGGGGACAGCCCTAACTATGGCTACACCTTC
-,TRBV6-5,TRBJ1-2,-,CASSYSSRDYGYTF,TGTGCCAGCAGTTACTCATCCCGGGACTATGGCTACACCTTC
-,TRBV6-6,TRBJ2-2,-,CASSPVDRSNTGELFF,TGTGCCAGCAGTCCAGTTGACAGGTCGAACACCGGGGAGCTGTTTTTT
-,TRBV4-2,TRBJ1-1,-,CASSQRGGAEAFF,TGTGCCAGCAGCCAGCGGGGGGGCGCTGAAGCTTTCTTT
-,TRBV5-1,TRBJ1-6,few,CASSPLDSYNSPLHF,TGCGCCAGCAGCCCACTGGACAGTTATAATTCACCCCTCCACTTT
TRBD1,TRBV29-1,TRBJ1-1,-,CSVVGQRDTEAFF,TGCAGCGTGGTGGGACAGCGGGACACTGAAGCTTTCTTT
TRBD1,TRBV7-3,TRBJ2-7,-,CASSQGGTGAEQYF,TGTGCCAGCAGCCAAGGGGGGACAGGGGCCGAGCAGTACTTC
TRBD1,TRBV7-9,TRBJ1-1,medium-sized,CASSSTGSTEAFF,TGTGCCAGCAGCTCGACAGGGTCCACTGAAGCTTTCTTT
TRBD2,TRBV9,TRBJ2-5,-,CASSPPLAGSQETQYF,TGTGCCAGCAGCCCACCACTAGCGGGGAGTCAAGAGACCCAGTACTTC
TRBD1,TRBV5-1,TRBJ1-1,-,CASETGGRNTEAFF,TGCGCCAGCGAGACAGGGGGACGGAACACTGAAGCTTTCTTT
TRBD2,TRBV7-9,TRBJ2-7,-,CASKGRGAYEQYF,TGTGCCAGCAAAGGGCGGGGGGCCTACGAGCAGTACTTC
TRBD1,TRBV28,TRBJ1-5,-,CASNRVGTGGFPQHF,TGTGCCAGCAACCGGGTAGGGACAGGAGGGTTCCCCCAGCATTTT
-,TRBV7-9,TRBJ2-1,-,CASSPLRGRGEQFF,TGTGCCAGCAGCCCTCTAAGGGGGCGGGGTGAGCAGTTCTTC
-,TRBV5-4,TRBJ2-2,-,CASNPGAFGGELFF,TGTGCCAGCAACCCTGGGGCTTTTGGCGGGGAGCTGTTTTTT
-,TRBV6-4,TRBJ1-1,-,CASKKEDSMNTEAFF,TGTGCCAGCAAGAAGGAGGACAGCATGAACACTGAAGCTTTCTTT
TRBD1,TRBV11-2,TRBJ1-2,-,CASSSSGTVTFYGYTF,TGTGCCAGCAGCTCGTCCGGGACAGTGACCTTCTATGGCTACACCTTC
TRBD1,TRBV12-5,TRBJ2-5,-,CASGLAGTGETQYF,TGTGCTAGTGGTTTAGCCGGGACAGGGGAGACCCAGTACTTC
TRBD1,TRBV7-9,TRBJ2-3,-,CASSFADRADTQYF,TGTGCCAGCAGCTTCGCTGACAGGGCGGATACGCAGTATTTT
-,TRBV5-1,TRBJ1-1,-,CASSLEPTNTEAFF,TGCGCCAGCAGCTTGGAACCTACGAACACTGAAGCTTTCTTT
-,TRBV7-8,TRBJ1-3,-,CASFPRVKDTIYF,TGTGCCAGCTTCCCGAGAGTCAAAGACACCATATATTTT
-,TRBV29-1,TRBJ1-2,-,CSVAPWEGDRYGYTF,TGCAGCGTTGCACCCTGGGAAGGGGATCGTTATGGCTACACCTTC
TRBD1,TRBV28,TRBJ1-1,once,CASSPRDRASEAFF,TGTGCCAGCAGTCCCCGGGACAGGGCCTCTGAAGCTTTCTTT
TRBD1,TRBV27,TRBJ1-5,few,CATMRQGTGQPQHF,TGTGCCACCATGAGACAGGGGACGGGACAGCCCCAGCATTTT
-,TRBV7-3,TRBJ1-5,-,CASSLEGGSNQPQHF,TGTGCCAGCAGCTTAGAGGGAGGGAGTAATCAGCCCCAGCATTTT
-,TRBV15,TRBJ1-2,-,CATSRDPGAGGYTF,TGTGCCACCAGCAGAGATCCTGGGGCGGGGGGCTACACCTTC
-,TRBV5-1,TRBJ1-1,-,CASSIGQTNTEAFF,TGCGCCAGCAGCATAGGACAGACGAACACTGAAGCTTTCTTT
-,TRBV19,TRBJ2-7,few,CASSTQGPYEQYF,TGTGCCAGTAGTACACAGGGACCCTACGAGCAGTACTTC
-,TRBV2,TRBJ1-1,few,CASSGGGVNTEAFF,TGTGCCAGCAGTGGAGGGGGGGTGAACACTGAAGCTTTCTTT
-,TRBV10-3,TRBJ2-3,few,CAISGQIGTDTQYF,TGTGCCATCAGTGGACAGATCGGCACAGATACGCAGTATTTT
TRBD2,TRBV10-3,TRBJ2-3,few,CAISGASGGADTQYF,TGTGCCATCAGTGGGGCTAGCGGGGGGGCAGATACGCAGTATTTT
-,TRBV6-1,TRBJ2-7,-,CASSEGRSYEQYF,TGTGCCAGCAGTGAAGGGAGAAGCTACGAGCAGTACTTC
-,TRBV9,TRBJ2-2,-,CASNGQVSLNTGELFF,TGTGCCAGCAATGGTCAGGTCTCGCTGAACACCGGGGAGCTGTTTTTT
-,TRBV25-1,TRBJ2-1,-,CASRGGPSSYNEQFF,TGTGCCAGCAGGGGCGGGCCCAGCTCCTACAATGAGCAGTTCTTC
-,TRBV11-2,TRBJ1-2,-,CASSLVTGGGGYTF,TGTGCCAGCAGCTTAGTAACGGGGGGAGGTGGCTACACCTTC
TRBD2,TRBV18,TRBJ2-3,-,CASSPALAGGTDTQYF,TGTGCCAGCTCACCAGCTCTAGCGGGGGGTACAGATACGCAGTATTTT
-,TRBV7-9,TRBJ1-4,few,CASSIPLSTNEKLFF,TGTGCCAGCAGCATCCCGTTATCAACTAATGAAAAACTGTTTTTT
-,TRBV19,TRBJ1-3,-,CASLSPQDSGNTIYF,TGTGCCAGTCTCTCTCCCCAGGACTCTGGAAACACCATATATTTT
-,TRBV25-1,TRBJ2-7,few,CASSPQTGRIYEQYF,TGTGCCAGCAGTCCCCAAACGGGTCGAATCTACGAGCAGTACTTC
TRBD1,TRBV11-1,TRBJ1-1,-,CASSLTGMNTEAFF,TGTGCCAGCAGCTTGACAGGGATGAACACTGAAGCTTTCTTT
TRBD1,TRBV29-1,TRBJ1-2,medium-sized,CSDGADRGAVYGYTF,TGCAGCGACGGGGCAGACAGGGGTGCCGTATATGGCTACACCTTC
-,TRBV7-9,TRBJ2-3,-,CASSVSAGLSTDTQYF,TGTGCCAGCAGCGTCTCGGCAGGGCTCAGCACAGATACGCAGTATTTT
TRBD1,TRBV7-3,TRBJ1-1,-,CASSPGDRGTEAFF,TGTGCCAGCAGCCCGGGGGACAGGGGCACTGAAGCTTTCTTT